These T cell receptor beta chains were read from a single sample in a study of T cells in Graves' hyperthyroidism and ophthalmopathy. TCRdb processed the multiplex PCR reads anew with MiXCR; each CDR3 protein has one entry. The sample consists of over 700,000 distinct CDR3 sequences, 35% to 40% of them appearing once. The sample comprised blood. These receptors were collected from a man aged 18 to 29 with Graves' hyperthyroidism. Each CDR3 is given with its conserved first and last residue. A D gene is named only where the DNA matches it firmly. The size field is filled for only some rows; it gives once, few, many or a size class.

cdr3_nt cdr3_aa j_call d_call v_call clone_size
TGCGCCAGCAGCCAGGGAAGATTGTATGTACAGGGAGGCACCGGGGAGCTGTTTTTT CASSQGRLYVQGGTGELFF TRBJ2-2 NA TRBV9 NA
TGTGCCAGCAGTGAATGGGATTCCCCGGGAACCTACGAGCAGTACTTC CASSEWDSPGTYEQYF TRBJ2-7 NA TRBV2 few
TGTGCCAGCAGCCCCGCGGGACAGGAATACGAGCAGTACTTC CASSPAGQEYEQYF TRBJ2-7 TRBD1 TRBV12-3/TRBV12-4 few
TGTGCCAGCAGCTTAGCTAGGGGGCCGAGTGAGCAGTACTTC CASSLARGPSEQYF TRBJ2-7 TRBD1 TRBV11-2 NA
TGCAGTGCTAGAGATCGGGACAGGGATGAAAAACTGTTTTTT CSARDRDRDEKLFF TRBJ1-4 TRBD1 TRBV20-1 NA
TGTGCCAGCAGTTCCCGATCTTTGCGGGGGGCAACCCAAGAGACCCAGTACTTC CASSSRSLRGATQETQYF TRBJ2-5 TRBD2 TRBV6-2/TRBV6-3 NA
TGCAGTGCCCTTCCTGAACGGACAGGGTTGAACACTGAAGCTTTCTTT CSALPERTGLNTEAFF TRBJ1-1 TRBD1 TRBV20-1 few
TGTGCCAGCAGCGTAGCCCAGGGGATATACAATGAGCAGTTCTTC CASSVAQGIYNEQFF TRBJ2-1 NA TRBV9 NA
TGTGCCAGTAGGATGGGGCAAGGAAACACCATATATTTT CASRMGQGNTIYF TRBJ1-3 NA TRBV19 many
TGTGCCAGCAGTTCTCCCAGGGGGCGTCCGGAGACCCAGTACTTC CASSSPRGRPETQYF TRBJ2-5 TRBD1 TRBV25-1 many
TGCAGTGCTAGGGAGGCCAAACGGATGAACACTGAAGCTTTCTTT CSAREAKRMNTEAFF TRBJ1-1 NA TRBV20-1 many
TGTGCCAGCAGTCCTCCGACAGGGGACGACGAGCAGTACTTC CASSPPTGDDEQYF TRBJ2-7 TRBD1 TRBV28 NA